What follows are 32 T cell receptor beta chains derived from one specimen sequenced in a study of blood T cell repertoires in COVID-19. The table came from immunoSEQ multiplex PCR; TCRdb's copy has only in-frame clones and leaves some out. The table includes 300,000 or so clones, around 87% detected once. Sequenced material: peripheral blood. The source of these receptors is a man between 65 and 80 years old with acute or convalescent COVID-19.

This clone was counted a few times. The chain has TRBV18 and TRBJ1-1, with D perhaps TRBD1 (6 bases). Between the trimmed V and J ends, which lost 3 bases and 1 base, there was a span of 15 bases. CDR1 and CDR2 from the germline V gene are KGHSH and LQKENI. CDR3 size: 16 residues. This chain's CDR3 is CASSPGSTGQNTEAFF. CDR3 DNA sequence: TGTGCCAGCTCACCCGGATCGACAGGACAGAACACTGAAGCTTTCTTT. Full variable domain (remainder filled in from reference TRBV18 and TRBJ1-1): NAGVMQNPRHLVRRRGQEARLRCSPMKGHSHVYWYRQLPEEGLKFMVYLQKENIIDESGMPKERFSAEFPKEGPSILRIQQVVRGDSAAYFCASSPGSTGQNTEAFFGQGTRLTVV.

The V call is TRBV29-1, the J call TRBJ1-5, with a tentative D call TRBD1 (6 bases). V was trimmed by 4 bases and J by 7 bases, leaving 11 bases between them. The germline V gene encodes CDR1 SQVTM and CDR2 ANQGSEA. The length of the CDR3 is 12 residues. CDR3 residues: CSVVDRSQPQHF. CDR3 in DNA: TGCAGCGTTGTGGACAGATCCCAGCCCCAGCATTTT.

The V call is TRBV27, the J call TRBJ1-6; D uncertain. The V end was cut by 6 bases, the J end by 7 bases, with 16 bases between. CDR3 size: 15 residues. Germline values: CDR1 MNHEY, CDR2 SMNVEV (reference sequence). The DNA of the CDR3 is TGTGCCAGCAGAATAGGACTCGGGTGGAATTCACCCCTCCACTTT. Its protein is CASRIGLGWNSPLHF.

The chain joins TRBV5-1 to TRBJ2-2; 11 bases are shared with TRBD2. Trimming removed 4 bases from V and 4 bases from J; junction bases left unmatched: 18. The CDR3 loop spans 20 amino acids. Germline lookup yields CDR1 SGHRS and CDR2 YFSETQ. The CDR3 bases are TGCGCCAGCAGCATCCCGTTGAAGGAGGGCCTAGCGGGAGGCACCGGGGAGCTGTTTTTT. This encodes CASSIPLKEGLAGGTGELFF.

The chain links TRBV10-3 to TRBJ2-1; 12 bases align to TRBD1. Trimming removed 3 bases from V and 7 bases from J; junction bases left unmatched: 10. The CDR3 is 17 residues long. Germline CDR1 ENHRY, CDR2 SYGVKD. The CDR3 DNA follows: TGTGCCATCAGTGAATCCTCTCCGGGACAGGGGGCGAATGAGCAGTTCTTC. Amino acid sequence: CAISESSPGQGANEQFF.

This chain links TRBV15 with TRBJ2-5; possibly TRBD1 for D (5 bases). CDR1 and CDR2 from the germline V gene are LNHNV and YYDKDF (reference sequence). This CDR3 is 14 amino acids long. V lost 1 base, J lost 1 base, and 7 bases lay in between. CDR3 coding DNA: TGTGCCACCAGCAGAGGGGGCCTCCAAGAGACCCAGTACTTC. The encoded protein is CATSRGGLQETQYF.

This chain connects TRBV5-1 to TRBJ2-1; TRBD1 aligns across 9 bases. The length of the CDR3 is 14 residues. J lost 10 bases, V lost 3 bases, and 8 bases had no gene match. Germline V CDR1 and CDR2: SGHRS, YFSETQ. The CDR3 reads CASSSGQGRGEQFF. The CDR3 bases are TGCGCCAGCAGCTCCGGACAGGGGCGCGGGGAGCAGTTCTTC.

This clone was seen a few times. The chain couples TRBV5-1 to TRBJ1-3, with TRBD1 as a possible D gene (6 bases). Germline V CDR1 and CDR2: SGHRS, YFSETQ. The V and J ends lost 5 bases and 5 bases respectively, with 17 bases between them. This CDR3 is 15 amino acids long. DNA of the CDR3: TGCGCCAGCAGGCCGACCACAGGGCCAAGAAACACCATATATTTT. Its protein product is CASRPTTGPRNTIYF.

The chain is built from TRBV7-2 and TRBJ2-5; a weak D match, TRBD2 (5 bases). V lost 2 bases and J 2 bases, leaving 15 bases between the germline ends. The V gene's germline CDR1 is SGHTA and CDR2 FQGNSA. The CDR3 consists of 16 residues. Here the CDR3 reads CASSLSGSPGQETQYF. CDR3 in DNA: TGTGCCAGCAGCTTATCCGGCAGCCCGGGGCAAGAGACCCAGTACTTC.

This chain connects TRBV6-6 to TRBJ2-7; D possibly corresponds to TRBD1 (6 bases). The CDR3 is 16 residues long. Germline CDR1 and CDR2: MNHNY and SVGAGI (reference sequence). The V and J ends lost 2 bases and 0 bases respectively, with 14 bases between them. For the CDR3, the DNA is TGTGCCAGCAGTTACCCCAACAGGGAAGGCTCCTACGAGCAGTACTTC. It is translated as CASSYPNREGSYEQYF.

V gene TRBV7-9 combines with J gene TRBJ2-2; 13 bases line up with TRBD2. V lost 8 bases, J lost 4 bases, and 4 bases stayed unmatched. CDR1 is SEHNR, CDR2 FQNEAQ, per germline (reference sequence). The CDR3 totals 15 residues. Here the CDR3 reads CASGLAGAPTGELFF. CDR3 in DNA: TGTGCCAGCGGACTAGCGGGGGCCCCCACCGGGGAGCTGTTTTTT.

The chain is built from TRBV12-3 or TRBV12-4 and TRBJ1-6; no clear D gene. V lost 7 bases, J lost 10 bases, and 14 bases lay in between. This CDR3 is 13 amino acids long. As DNA, the CDR3 is TGTGCCAGCACCGATACCGGGAGGTCACCCCTCCACTTT. It is translated as CASTDTGRSPLHF.

This rearrangement joins TRBV30 to TRBJ1-6; 9 bases match TRBD1. The CDR3 consists of 13 residues. Trimming removed 3 bases from V and 11 bases from J; junction bases left unmatched: 5. The germline CDR1 and CDR2 sequences are GTSNPN and SVGIG (reference sequence). The CDR3 sequence is CAWRPTGGPPLHF. The CDR3 DNA follows: TGTGCCTGGAGACCGACAGGGGGGCCACCCCTCCACTTT.

The chain employs TRBV5-4 and TRBJ2-7; TRBD1 aligns across 10 bases. The V gene's germline CDR1 is SGHNT and CDR2 YYREEE (reference sequence). The CDR3 is made up of 15 amino acids. V gave up 4 bases and J gave up 4 bases; unmatched junction bases: 8. The CDR3 protein is CASSVRTGGEYEQYF. The CDR3 DNA sequence: TGTGCCAGCAGCGTACGGACAGGGGGAGAGTACGAGCAGTACTTC.

This chain links TRBV5-4 with TRBJ2-1; 8 bases agree with TRBD1. This CDR3 is built from 15 residues. Germline V lookup: CDR1 SGHNT, CDR2 YYREEE (reference sequence). V dropped 4 bases and J dropped 5; count of bases not matched to a gene: 8. The CDR3 DNA is TGTGCCAGCAGCCCCGGACAGGGCCGGAACAATGAGCAGTTCTTC. Translating it yields CASSPGQGRNNEQFF.

CDR3 coding DNA: TGTGCCAGCAGCCTGCCCTTACAGGCGGACAATGAGCAGTTCTTC. Translation gives CASSLPLQADNEQFF. The chain combines TRBV3-1 (or the pseudogene TRBV3-2) with TRBJ2-1; possible D gene TRBD1, 5 bases. The CDR3 length is 15 residues. Germline V gene sequence: CDR1 LGHDT, CDR2 YNNKEL (reference sequence). V was clipped by 4 bases and J by 5 bases, with 15 bases between them.

This chain connects TRBV27 to TRBJ2-6; D gene ambiguous. With 5 bases removed from V and 0 bases from J, the gap between germline ends came to 8 bases. The CDR3 sequence is 15 residues long. Per the germline V gene, CDR1 is MNHEY and CDR2 is SMNVEV (reference sequence). CDR3 sequence: CASSASYSGANVLTF. The DNA for the CDR3 is TGTGCCAGCAGTGCGAGCTACTCTGGGGCCAACGTCCTGACTTTC.

This sequence joins TRBV18 and TRBJ1-1; tentative D call: TRBD1 (6 bases). V was clipped by 3 bases and J by 1 base, with 18 bases between them. The CDR3 is 17 residues long. CDR1 is KGHSH, CDR2 LQKENI, per germline. DNA of the CDR3: TGTGCCAGCTCACCGCCTAGCAGGGGCCGCGGGAACACTGAAGCTTTCTTT. This encodes CASSPPSRGRGNTEAFF.

A single count supports this clone. The chain has TRBV5-4 and TRBJ2-3; 11 bases fit TRBD2. This CDR3 has 17 amino acids. CDR1 SGHNT and CDR2 YYREEE come from the germline V gene (reference sequence). J lost 3 bases, V lost 3 bases, and 9 bases had no gene match. The CDR3 loop reads CASSWGTSGRRTDTQYF. Written as DNA, the CDR3 is TGTGCCAGCAGCTGGGGGACTAGCGGTAGGCGTACAGATACGCAGTATTTT.

The rearrangement uses TRBV19 and TRBJ2-7; 8 nucleotides align to TRBD1. The germline gives CDR1 LNHDA, CDR2 SQIVND (reference sequence). CDR3 size: 15 residues. Unmatched junction bases numbered 5, after V lost 2 bases and J lost 2 bases. The CDR3 DNA is TGTGCCAGTAGTATAAGGACAGGGCCCACCTACGAGCAGTACTTC. This translates into CASSIRTGPTYEQYF.

V is TRBV5-5 and J is TRBJ2-7, with TRBD2 identical over 11 bases. The germline V gene has CDR1 SGHKS and CDR2 YYEKEE (reference sequence). CDR3 size: 16 residues. With 4 bases clipped from V and 6 bases from J, the junction kept 12 bases outside the gene matches. Written as DNA, the CDR3 is TGTGCCAGCAGCATACGGCCACTAGCGGGAGTCGGCGAGCAGTACTTC. It specifies CASSIRPLAGVGEQYF.

The chain recombines TRBV5-4 with TRBJ2-5, with D hard to call. CDR1 SGHNT and CDR2 YYREEE come from the germline V gene (reference sequence). V lost 3 bases and J lost 0, with 15 bases in between. There are 16 residues in the CDR3. Written as DNA, the CDR3 is TGTGCCAGCAGCTCCGATTCGGGTAGGAACCAAGAGACCCAGTACTTC. Translating gives CASSSDSGRNQETQYF.

V and J are TRBV4-3 and TRBJ2-2, with D maybe TRBD1 (5 bases). The CDR3 is made up of 16 amino acids. Between the trimmed V and J ends, which lost 0 bases and 3 bases, there was a span of 11 bases. Germline assignment: CDR1 LGHNA and CDR2 YSLEER. CDR3 protein: CASSQDLRVDTGELFF. The CDR3 nucleotides are TGCGCCAGCAGCCAAGATCTCAGGGTTGACACCGGGGAGCTGTTTTTT.

The chain links TRBV5-1 to TRBJ2-1; 12 positions match TRBD2. With V trimmed by 2 bases and J by 10 bases, 10 bases remained unmatched. Germline CDR1 is SGHRS and CDR2 is YFSETQ. The CDR3 has 16 residues. CDR3 sequence: CASSFPGTSGREEQFF. CDR3 in DNA: TGCGCCAGCAGCTTTCCCGGGACTAGCGGGCGGGAGGAGCAGTTCTTC.

This clone was detected once. The genes are TRBV5-1 and TRBJ2-2; possible D gene TRBD2, 5 bases. CDR3 length: 17 residues. The V end lost 3 bases, the J end lost 0 bases, and 15 bases lay between the germline ends. CDR1 and CDR2 from the germline V gene are SGHRS and YFSETQ. The CDR3 here is CASSSGRGPANTGELFF. The DNA for the CDR3 is TGCGCCAGCAGCTCGGGTCGCGGGCCCGCGAACACCGGGGAGCTGTTTTTT.

The chain recombines TRBV2 with TRBJ2-3; TRBD2 agrees at 7 bases. This CDR3 comprises 14 residues. V shed 8 bases and J 4 bases; nucleotides not matched to a gene: 9. Germline V gene data show CDR1 as SNHLY and CDR2 as FYNNEI. The CDR3 loop reads CASRPGGGADTQYF. The CDR3 bases are TGTGCCAGCCGGCCGGGCGGGGGTGCAGATACGCAGTATTTT.

This rearrangement joins TRBV7-3 to TRBJ2-2; possible D gene TRBD2, 5 bases. V lost 2 bases and J 5 bases, leaving 9 bases between the germline ends. CDR1 SGHTA and CDR2 FQGTGA come from the germline V gene. The CDR3 extends over 14 amino acids. CDR3 bases: TGTGCCAGCAGCTTATTTGCGGGTACCGGGGAGCTGTTTTTT. Protein: CASSLFAGTGELFF.

This chain uses TRBV24-1 with TRBJ1-1; TRBD1 agrees at 8 bases. CDR1 KGHDR and CDR2 SFDVKD come from the germline V gene. The CDR3 totals 15 residues. V lost 9 bases, J lost 2 bases, and 10 bases stayed unmatched. In nucleotides, the CDR3 is TGTGCCACCTTCGTGACAGGGGTAAAAAACACTGAAGCTTTCTTT. Translating it yields CATFVTGVKNTEAFF.

This clone was counted once. The rearrangement uses TRBV29-1 and TRBJ1-3; D may be TRBD1 (6 bases). Germline V gives CDR1 SQVTM, CDR2 ANQGSEA. The CDR3 sequence is 13 residues long. V lost 7 bases and J lost 1, with 11 bases in between. Here the CDR3 reads CSAQGGSGNTIYF. The CDR3 bases are TGCAGCGCCCAAGGGGGATCTGGAAACACCATATATTTT.

V usage is TRBV19 and J usage is TRBJ2-2, with unresolved D. The ends were cut back, 3 bases at V and 5 bases at J, with 13 bases in the middle. Germline CDR1 LNHDA, CDR2 SQIVND (reference sequence). The length of the CDR3 is 15 residues. The chain's CDR3 is CASSIGQRLTGELFF. Written as DNA, the CDR3 is TGTGCCAGTAGTATCGGTCAGAGGCTTACCGGGGAGCTGTTTTTT. The whole variable domain, remainder taken from reference TRBV19 and TRBJ2-2, is DGGITQSPKYLFRKEGQNVTLSCEQNLNHDAMYWYRQDPGQGLRLIYYSQIVNDFQKGDIAEGYSVSREKKESFPLTVTSAQKNPTAFYLCASSIGQRLTGELFFGEGSRLTVL.

The chain is built from TRBV23-1 and TRBJ1-2; D may be TRBD1 (6 bases). TRBV23-1 qualifies as an ORF whose function is uncertain. Between the trimmed V and J ends, which lost 2 bases and 4 bases, there was a span of 14 bases. This CDR3 is built from 15 residues. The CDR3 DNA is TGCGCCAGCAGTCAAACACAGGGACGGCGCTATGGCTACACCTTC. It yields the protein CASSQTQGRRYGYTF.

V usage is TRBV3-1 (or the pseudogene TRBV3-2) and J usage is TRBJ1-2; 7 bases agree with TRBD1. The CDR3 sequence is 13 residues long. Germline trimming cut 4 bases from V and 3 bases from J; bases unmatched to any gene: 2. Germline CDR1 is LGHDT and CDR2 is YNNKEL (reference sequence). The CDR3 sequence is CASSPQGDYGYTF. CDR3 DNA sequence: TGTGCCAGCAGCCCCCAGGGGGACTATGGCTACACCTTC.